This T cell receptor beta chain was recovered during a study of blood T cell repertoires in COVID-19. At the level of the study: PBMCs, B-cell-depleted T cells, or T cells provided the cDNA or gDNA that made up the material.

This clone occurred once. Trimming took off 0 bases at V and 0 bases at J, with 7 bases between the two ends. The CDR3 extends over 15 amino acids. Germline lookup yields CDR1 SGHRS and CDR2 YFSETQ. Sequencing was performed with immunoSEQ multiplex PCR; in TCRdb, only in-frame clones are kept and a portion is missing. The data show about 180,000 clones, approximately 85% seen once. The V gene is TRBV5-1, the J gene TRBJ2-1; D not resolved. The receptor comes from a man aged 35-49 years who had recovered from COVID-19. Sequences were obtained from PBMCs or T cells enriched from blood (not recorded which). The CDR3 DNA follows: TGCGCCAGCAGCTTGGGCAGAAGCTCCTACAATGAGCAGTTCTTC. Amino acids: CASSLGRSSYNEQFF.